One and the same sample provided the 3 T cell receptor beta chains below, sequenced in a study of Graves' ophthalmopathy and Graves' hyperthyroidism. The study amplified TCR beta CDR3 regions using RNA transcripts. Second-round multiplex PCR came after a first-round RT-PCR that employed HTBI primers. MiXCR, run by TCRdb on the multiplex PCR reads, gives a single entry per CDR3 protein. The sample consists of hundreds of thousands of distinct CDR3 sequences, 22% of them appearing once. Material: peripheral blood. Receptors were obtained from a woman between 18 and 30 years old with stable Graves' hyperthyroidism. Some clones in this sample may be carry-over from other donors' samples.

This clonotype was recorded many times. The chain is built from TRBV29-1 and TRBJ2-7; perhaps TRBD2 as D (6 bases). In germline, CDR1 is SQVTM, CDR2 ANQGSEA. CDR3 size: 13 residues. With 3 bases removed from V and 2 bases from J, the gap between germline ends came to 11 bases. This chain's CDR3 is CSVEERATYEQYF. Here the CDR3 DNA reads TGCAGCGTTGAGGAGCGGGCGACCTACGAGCAGTACTTC.

This clonotype was observed many times. This chain connects TRBV27 to TRBJ2-5, with TRBD2 matching 8 bases. V dropped 4 bases and J dropped 4; count of bases not matched to a gene: 5. The CDR3 sequence is 14 residues long. The germline gives CDR1 MNHEY, CDR2 SMNVEV (reference sequence). CDR3 bases: TGTGCCAGCAGTTATACGGGACTAGGAGAGACCCAGTACTTC. The encoded protein is CASSYTGLGETQYF.

Many counts were recorded for this clonotype. V usage is TRBV6-4 and J usage is TRBJ2-4; no reliable D call. This CDR3 has 13 residues. The germline CDR1 and CDR2 sequences are MRHNA and SNTAGT. Trimming removed 2 bases at V and 4 bases at J, with 6 bases between. The CDR3 loop is CASSDGRKNIQYF. The CDR3 DNA reads TGTGCCAGCAGTGACGGCAGAAAAAACATTCAGTACTTC.